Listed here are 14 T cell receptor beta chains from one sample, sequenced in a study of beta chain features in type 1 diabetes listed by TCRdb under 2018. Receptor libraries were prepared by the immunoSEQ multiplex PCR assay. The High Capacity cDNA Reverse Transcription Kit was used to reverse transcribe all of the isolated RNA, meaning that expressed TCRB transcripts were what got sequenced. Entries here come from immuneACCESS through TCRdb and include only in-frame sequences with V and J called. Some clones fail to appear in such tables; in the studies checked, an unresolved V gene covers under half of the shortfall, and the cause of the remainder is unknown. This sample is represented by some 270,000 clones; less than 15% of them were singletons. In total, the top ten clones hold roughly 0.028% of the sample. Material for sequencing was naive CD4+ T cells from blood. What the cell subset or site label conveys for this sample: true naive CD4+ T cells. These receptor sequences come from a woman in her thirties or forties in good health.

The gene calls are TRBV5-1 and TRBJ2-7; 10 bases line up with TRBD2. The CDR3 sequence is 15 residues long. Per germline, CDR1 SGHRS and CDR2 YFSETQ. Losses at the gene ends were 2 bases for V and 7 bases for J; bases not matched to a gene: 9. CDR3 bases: TGCGCCAGCAGCTTAAGTGCTAGCGGGGGAGGGGAGCAGTACTTC. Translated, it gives CASSLSASGGGEQYF.

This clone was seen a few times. The CDR3 region has the DNA TGTGCCAGCTCACTTATGGACAGGGCCGCGGCAAACACTGAAGCTTTCTTT. The encoded protein is CASSLMDRAAANTEAFF. The chain has TRBV18 and TRBJ1-1, with 8 bases matching TRBD1. Germline CDR1 and CDR2: KGHSH and LQKENI. The CDR3 consists of 17 residues. V was clipped by 4 bases and J by 2 bases; unmatched bases: 12.

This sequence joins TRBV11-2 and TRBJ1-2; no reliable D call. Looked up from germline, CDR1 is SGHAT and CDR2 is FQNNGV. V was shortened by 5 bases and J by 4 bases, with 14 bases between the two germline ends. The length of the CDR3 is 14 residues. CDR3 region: CASSPGVRTYGYTF. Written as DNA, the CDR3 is TGTGCCAGCAGCCCCGGGGTTCGAACCTATGGCTACACCTTC.

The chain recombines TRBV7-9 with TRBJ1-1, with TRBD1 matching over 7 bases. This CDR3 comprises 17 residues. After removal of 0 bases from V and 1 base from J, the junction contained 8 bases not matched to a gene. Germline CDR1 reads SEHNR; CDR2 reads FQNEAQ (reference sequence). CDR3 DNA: TGTGCCAGCAGCTTAGCCCAGACAGGGATCGGGAACACTGAAGCTTTCTTT. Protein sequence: CASSLAQTGIGNTEAFF.

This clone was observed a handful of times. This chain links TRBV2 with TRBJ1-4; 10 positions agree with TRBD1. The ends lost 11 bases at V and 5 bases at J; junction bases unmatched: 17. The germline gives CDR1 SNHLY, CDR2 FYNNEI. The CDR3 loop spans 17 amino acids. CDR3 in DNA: TGTGCCTCAGGAGCCAGGACAGGGGGTTTGTTCAATGAAAAACTGTTTTTT. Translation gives CASGARTGGLFNEKLFF.

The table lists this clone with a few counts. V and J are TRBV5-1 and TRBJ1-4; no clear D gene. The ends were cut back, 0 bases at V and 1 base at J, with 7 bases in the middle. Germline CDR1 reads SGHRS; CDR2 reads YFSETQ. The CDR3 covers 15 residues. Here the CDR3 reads CASSLAQLTNEKLFF. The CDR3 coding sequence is TGCGCCAGCAGCTTGGCACAGCTAACTAATGAAAAACTGTTTTTT. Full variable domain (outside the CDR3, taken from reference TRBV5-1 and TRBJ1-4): KAGVTQTPRYLIKTRGQQVTLSCSPISGHRSVSWYQQTPGQGLQFLFEYFSETQRNKGNFPGRFSGRQFSNSRSEMNVSTLELGDSALYLCASSLAQLTNEKLFFGSGTQLSVL.

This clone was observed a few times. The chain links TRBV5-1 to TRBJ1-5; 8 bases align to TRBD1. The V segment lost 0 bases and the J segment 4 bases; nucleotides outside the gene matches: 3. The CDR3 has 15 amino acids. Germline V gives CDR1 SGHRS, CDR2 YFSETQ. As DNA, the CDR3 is TGCGCCAGCAGCTTGGATGGGACAGGTAATCAGCCCCAGCATTTT. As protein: CASSLDGTGNQPQHF.

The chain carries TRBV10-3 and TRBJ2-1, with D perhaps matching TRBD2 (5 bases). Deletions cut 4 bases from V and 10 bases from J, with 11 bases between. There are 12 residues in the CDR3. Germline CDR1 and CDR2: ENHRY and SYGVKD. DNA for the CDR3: TGTGCCATCAGTGCCGGAGGATCCGAGCAGTTCTTC. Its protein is CAISAGGSEQFF.

CDR3 in amino acids: CASSEAPANSGNTIYF. Here the CDR3 DNA reads TGTGCCAGCAGTGAAGCGCCTGCTAACTCTGGAAACACCATATATTTT. The rearrangement joins TRBV6-1 to TRBJ1-3, with no clear D. This CDR3 is 16 amino acids long. V lost 0 bases, J lost 0 bases, and 9 bases lay in between. Germline V lookup: CDR1 MNHNS, CDR2 SASEGT.

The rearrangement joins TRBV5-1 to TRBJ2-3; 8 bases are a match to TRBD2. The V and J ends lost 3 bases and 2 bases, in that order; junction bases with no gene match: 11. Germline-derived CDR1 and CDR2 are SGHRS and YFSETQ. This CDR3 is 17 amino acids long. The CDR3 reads CASSSASGGLPTDTQYF. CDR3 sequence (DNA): TGCGCCAGCAGCTCGGCCTCGGGGGGGCTTCCCACAGATACGCAGTATTTT.

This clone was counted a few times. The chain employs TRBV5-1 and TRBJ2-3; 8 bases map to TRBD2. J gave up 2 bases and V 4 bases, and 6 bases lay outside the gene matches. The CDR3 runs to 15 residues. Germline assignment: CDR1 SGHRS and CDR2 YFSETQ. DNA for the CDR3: TGCGCCAGCAGCGAGCGGGGGCCTTACACAGATACGCAGTATTTT. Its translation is CASSERGPYTDTQYF.

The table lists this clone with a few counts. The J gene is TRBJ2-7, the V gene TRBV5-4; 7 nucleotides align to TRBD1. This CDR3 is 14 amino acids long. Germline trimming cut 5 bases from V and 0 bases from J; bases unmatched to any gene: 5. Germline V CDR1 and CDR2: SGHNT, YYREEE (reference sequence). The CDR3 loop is CASRMDRNSYEQYF. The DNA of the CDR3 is TGTGCCAGCAGAATGGACAGGAACTCCTACGAGCAGTACTTC. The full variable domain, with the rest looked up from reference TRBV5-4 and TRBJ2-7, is ETGVTQSPTHLIKTRGQQVTLRCSSQSGHNTVSWYQQALGQGPQFIFQYYREEENGRGNFPPRFSGLQFPNYSSELNVNALELDDSALYLCASRMDRNSYEQYFGPGTRLTVT.

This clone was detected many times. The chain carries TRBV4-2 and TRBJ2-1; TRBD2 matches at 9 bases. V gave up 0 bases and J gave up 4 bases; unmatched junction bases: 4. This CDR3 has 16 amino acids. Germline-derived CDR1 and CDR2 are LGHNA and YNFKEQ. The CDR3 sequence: CASSQDGLAGYNEQFF. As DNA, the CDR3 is TGTGCCAGCAGCCAAGATGGGCTAGCGGGGTACAATGAGCAGTTCTTC.

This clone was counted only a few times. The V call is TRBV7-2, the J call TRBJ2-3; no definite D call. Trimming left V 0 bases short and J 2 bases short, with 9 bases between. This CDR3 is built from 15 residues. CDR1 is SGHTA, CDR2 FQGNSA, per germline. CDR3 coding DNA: TGTGCCAGCAGCTTAGCGGGCCTCCTCACAGATACGCAGTATTTT. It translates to CASSLAGLLTDTQYF.